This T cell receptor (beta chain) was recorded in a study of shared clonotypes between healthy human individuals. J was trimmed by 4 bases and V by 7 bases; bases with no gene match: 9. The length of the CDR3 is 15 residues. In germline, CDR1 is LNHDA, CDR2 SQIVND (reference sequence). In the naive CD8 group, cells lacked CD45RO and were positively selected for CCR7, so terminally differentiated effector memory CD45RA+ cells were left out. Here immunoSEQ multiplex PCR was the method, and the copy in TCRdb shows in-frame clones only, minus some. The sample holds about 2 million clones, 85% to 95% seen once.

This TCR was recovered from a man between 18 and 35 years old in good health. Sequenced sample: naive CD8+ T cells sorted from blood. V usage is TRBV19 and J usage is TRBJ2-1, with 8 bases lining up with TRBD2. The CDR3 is CASTHNGGAYNEQFF. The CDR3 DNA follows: TGTGCCAGTACTCATAACGGGGGGGCATACAATGAGCAGTTCTTC.